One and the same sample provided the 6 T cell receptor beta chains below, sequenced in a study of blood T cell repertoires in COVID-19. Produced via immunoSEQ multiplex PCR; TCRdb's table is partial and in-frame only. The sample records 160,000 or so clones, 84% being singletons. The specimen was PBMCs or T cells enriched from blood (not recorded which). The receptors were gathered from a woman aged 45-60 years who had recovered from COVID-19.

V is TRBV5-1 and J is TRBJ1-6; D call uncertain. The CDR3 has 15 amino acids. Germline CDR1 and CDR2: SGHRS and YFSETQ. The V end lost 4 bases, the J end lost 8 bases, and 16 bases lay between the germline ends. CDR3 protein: CASSPGVAGYSPLHF. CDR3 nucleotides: TGCGCCAGCAGCCCGGGCGTCGCGGGATATTCACCCCTCCACTTT.

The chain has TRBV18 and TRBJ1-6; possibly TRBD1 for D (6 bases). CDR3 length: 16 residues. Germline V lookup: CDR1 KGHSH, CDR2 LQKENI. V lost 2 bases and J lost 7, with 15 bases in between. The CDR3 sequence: CASSPGTGLGNSPLHF. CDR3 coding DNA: TGTGCCAGCTCACCAGGAACAGGGCTTGGCAATTCACCCCTCCACTTT. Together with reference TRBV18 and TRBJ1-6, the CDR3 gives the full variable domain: NAGVMQNPRHLVRRRGQEARLRCSPMKGHSHVYWYRQLPEEGLKFMVYLQKENIIDESGMPKERFSAEFPKEGPSILRIQQVVRGDSAAYFCASSPGTGLGNSPLHFGNGTRLTVT.

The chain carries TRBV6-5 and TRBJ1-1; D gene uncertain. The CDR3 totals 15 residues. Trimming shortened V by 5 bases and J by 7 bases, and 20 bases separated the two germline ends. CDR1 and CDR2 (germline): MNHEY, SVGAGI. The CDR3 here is CASSPPTGRRDEAFF. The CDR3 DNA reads TGTGCCAGCAGTCCCCCCACGGGTCGGCGGGATGAAGCTTTCTTT.

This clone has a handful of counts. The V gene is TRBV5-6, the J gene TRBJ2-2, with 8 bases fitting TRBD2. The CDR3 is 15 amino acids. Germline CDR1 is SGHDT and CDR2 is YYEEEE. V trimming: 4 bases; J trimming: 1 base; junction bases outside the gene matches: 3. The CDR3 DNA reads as TGTGCCAGCAGCGCCGGGACTAGGAACACCGGGGAGCTGTTTTTT. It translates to CASSAGTRNTGELFF. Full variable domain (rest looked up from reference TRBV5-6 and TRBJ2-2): DAGVTQSPTHLIKTRGQQVTLRCSPKSGHDTVSWYQQALGQGPQFIFQYYEEEERQRGNFPDRFSGHQFPNYSSELNVNALLLGDSALYLCASSAGTRNTGELFFGEGSRLTVL.

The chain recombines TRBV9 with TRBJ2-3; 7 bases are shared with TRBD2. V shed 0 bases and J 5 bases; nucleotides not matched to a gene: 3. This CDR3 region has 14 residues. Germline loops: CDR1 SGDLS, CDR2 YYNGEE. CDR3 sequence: CASSVGEGRDTQYF. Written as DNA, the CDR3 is TGTGCCAGCAGCGTAGGGGAGGGGAGAGATACGCAGTATTTT.

As DNA, the CDR3 is TGTGCCAGCAGGGGGCGGAACACTGAAGCTTTCTTT. Translation: CASRGRNTEAFF. The J gene is TRBJ1-1, the V gene TRBV28; D perhaps matches TRBD1 (5 bases). The germline V and J ends were trimmed by 6 bases and 1 base, with 6 bases remaining between them. From germline, CDR1 is MDHEN and CDR2 SYDVKM. The CDR3 runs 12 residues.